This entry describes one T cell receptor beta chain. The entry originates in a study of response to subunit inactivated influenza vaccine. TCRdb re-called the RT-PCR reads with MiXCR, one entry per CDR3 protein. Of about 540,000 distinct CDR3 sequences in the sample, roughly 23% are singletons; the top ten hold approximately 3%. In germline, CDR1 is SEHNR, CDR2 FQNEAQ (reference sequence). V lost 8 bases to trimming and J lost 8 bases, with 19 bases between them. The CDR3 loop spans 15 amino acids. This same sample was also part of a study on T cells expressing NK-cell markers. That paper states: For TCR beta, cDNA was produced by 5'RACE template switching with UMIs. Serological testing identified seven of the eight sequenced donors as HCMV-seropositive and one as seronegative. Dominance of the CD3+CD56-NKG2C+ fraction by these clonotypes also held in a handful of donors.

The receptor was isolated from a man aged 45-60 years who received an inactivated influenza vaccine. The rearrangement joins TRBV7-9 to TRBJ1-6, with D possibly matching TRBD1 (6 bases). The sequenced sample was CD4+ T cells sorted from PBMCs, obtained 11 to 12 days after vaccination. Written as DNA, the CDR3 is TGTGCCAGCCGCAGGGTGGGGGCCGTAGATTCACCCCTCCACTTT. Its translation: CASRRVGAVDSPLHF.